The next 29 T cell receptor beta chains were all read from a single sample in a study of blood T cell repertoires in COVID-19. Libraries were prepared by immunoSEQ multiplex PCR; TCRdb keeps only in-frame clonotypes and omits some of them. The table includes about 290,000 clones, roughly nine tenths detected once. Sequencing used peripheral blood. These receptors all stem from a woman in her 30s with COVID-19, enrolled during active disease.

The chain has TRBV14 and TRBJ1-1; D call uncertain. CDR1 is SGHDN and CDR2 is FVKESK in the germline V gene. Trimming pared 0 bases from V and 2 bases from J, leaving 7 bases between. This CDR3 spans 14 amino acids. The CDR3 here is CASSQDWANTEAFF. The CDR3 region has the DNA TGTGCCAGCAGCCAAGATTGGGCTAACACTGAAGCTTTCTTT.

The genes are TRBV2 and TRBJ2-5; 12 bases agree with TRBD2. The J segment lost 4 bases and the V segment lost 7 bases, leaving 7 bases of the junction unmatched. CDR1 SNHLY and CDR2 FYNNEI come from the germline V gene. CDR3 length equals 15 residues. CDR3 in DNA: TGTGCCAGCATGCCTAGCGGGGGGGCCGTAGAGACCCAGTACTTC. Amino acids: CASMPSGGAVETQYF.

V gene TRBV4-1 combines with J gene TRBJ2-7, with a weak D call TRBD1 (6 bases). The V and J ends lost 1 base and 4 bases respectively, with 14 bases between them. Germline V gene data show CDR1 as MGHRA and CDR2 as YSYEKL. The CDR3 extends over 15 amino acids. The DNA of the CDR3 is TGCGCCAGCAGCCAAGGACAGGCTTCCCCGTACGAGCAGTACTTC. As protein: CASSQGQASPYEQYF.

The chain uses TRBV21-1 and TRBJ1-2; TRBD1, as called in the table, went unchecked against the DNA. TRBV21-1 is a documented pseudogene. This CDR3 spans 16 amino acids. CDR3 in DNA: TGTGCCAGCAGCAAAGCCCCCCTTCAGGGGGATCGAGGCTACACCTTC. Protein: CASSKAPLQGDRGYTF.

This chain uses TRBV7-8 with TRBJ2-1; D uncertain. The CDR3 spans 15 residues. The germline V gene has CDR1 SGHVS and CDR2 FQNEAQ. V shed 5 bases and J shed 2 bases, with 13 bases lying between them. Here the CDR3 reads CASSAIGGTYNEQFF. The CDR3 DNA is TGTGCCAGCAGCGCGATTGGCGGTACCTACAATGAGCAGTTCTTC.

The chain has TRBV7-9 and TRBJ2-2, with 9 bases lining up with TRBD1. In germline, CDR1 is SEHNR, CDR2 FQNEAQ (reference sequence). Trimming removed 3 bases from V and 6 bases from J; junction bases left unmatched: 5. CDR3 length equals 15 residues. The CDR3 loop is CASSFIQGAAGELFF. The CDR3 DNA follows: TGTGCCAGCAGCTTTATACAGGGGGCGGCCGGGGAGCTGTTTTTT.

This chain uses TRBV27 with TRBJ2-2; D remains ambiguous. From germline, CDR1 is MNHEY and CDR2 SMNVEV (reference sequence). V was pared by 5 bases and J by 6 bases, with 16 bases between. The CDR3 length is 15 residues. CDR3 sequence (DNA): TGTGCCAGCAGTCCTGCCGGAGTTTCCCCCGGGGAGCTGTTTTTT. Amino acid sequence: CASSPAGVSPGELFF.

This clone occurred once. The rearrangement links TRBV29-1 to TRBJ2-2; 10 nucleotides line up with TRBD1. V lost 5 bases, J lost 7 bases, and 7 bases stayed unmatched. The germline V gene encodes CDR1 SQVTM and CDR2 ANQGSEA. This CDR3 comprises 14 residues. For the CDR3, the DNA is TGCAGCGTTTTCCGACAGGGGGCGGGCGGGGAGCTGTTTTTT. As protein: CSVFRQGAGGELFF.

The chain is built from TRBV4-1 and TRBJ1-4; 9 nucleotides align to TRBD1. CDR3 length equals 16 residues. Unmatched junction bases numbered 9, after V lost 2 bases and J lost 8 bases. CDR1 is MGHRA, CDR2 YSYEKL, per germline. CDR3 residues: CASSQTYRGQREKLFF. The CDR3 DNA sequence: TGCGCCAGCAGCCAAACATACAGGGGGCAGCGGGAAAAACTGTTTTTT.

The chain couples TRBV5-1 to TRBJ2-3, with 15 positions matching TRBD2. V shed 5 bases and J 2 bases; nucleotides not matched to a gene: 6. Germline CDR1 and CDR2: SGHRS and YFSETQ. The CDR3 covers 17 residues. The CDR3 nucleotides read TGCGCCAGCAGGGGACTAGCGGGGGGACGACCCACAGATACGCAGTATTTT. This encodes CASRGLAGGRPTDTQYF.

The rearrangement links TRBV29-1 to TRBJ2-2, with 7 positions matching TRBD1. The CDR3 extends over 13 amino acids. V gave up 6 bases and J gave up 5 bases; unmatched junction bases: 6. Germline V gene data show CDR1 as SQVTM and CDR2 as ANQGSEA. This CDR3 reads CSVRPTGTGELFF. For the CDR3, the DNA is TGCAGCGTCAGGCCGACAGGGACCGGGGAGCTGTTTTTT.

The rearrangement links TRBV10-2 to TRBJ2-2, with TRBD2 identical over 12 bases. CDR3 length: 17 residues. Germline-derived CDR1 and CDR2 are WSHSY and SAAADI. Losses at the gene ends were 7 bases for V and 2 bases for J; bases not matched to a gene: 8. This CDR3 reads CASTLLAGGPNTGELFF. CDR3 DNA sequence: TGCGCCAGCACTCTACTAGCGGGGGGCCCAAACACCGGGGAGCTGTTTTTT.

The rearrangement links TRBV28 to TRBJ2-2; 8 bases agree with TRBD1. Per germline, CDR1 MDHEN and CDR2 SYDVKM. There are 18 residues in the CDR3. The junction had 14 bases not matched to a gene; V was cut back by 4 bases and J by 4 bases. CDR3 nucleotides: TGTGCCAGCAGTTCACTCTCCCAGGACAGGGTGGGCACCGGGGAGCTGTTTTTT. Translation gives CASSSLSQDRVGTGELFF.

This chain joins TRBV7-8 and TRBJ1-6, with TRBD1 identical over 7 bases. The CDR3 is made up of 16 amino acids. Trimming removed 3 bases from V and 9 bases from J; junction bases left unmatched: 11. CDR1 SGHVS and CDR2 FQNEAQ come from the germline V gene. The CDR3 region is CASSLNHDRAGSPLHF. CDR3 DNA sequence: TGTGCCAGCAGCTTGAATCATGACAGGGCCGGTTCACCCCTCCACTTT.

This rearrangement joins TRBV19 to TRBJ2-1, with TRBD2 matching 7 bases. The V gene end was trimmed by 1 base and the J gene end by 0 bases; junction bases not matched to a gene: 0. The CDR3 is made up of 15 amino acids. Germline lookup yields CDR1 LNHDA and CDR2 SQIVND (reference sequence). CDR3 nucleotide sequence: TGTGCCAGTAGTATAGGCGGGGGCTCCTACAATGAGCAGTTCTTC. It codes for CASSIGGGSYNEQFF.

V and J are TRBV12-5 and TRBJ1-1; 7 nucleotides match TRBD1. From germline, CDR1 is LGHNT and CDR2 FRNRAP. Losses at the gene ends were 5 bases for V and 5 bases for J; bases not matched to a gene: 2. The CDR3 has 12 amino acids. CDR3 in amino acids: CASGPGQTEAFF. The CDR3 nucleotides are TGTGCTAGTGGTCCGGGACAGACTGAAGCTTTCTTT.

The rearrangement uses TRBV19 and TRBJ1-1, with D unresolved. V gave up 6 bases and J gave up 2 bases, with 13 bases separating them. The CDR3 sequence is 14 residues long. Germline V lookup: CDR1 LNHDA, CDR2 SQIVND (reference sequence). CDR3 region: CASSKTVLNTEAFF. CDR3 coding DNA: TGTGCCAGTAGCAAAACAGTGCTTAACACTGAAGCTTTCTTT.

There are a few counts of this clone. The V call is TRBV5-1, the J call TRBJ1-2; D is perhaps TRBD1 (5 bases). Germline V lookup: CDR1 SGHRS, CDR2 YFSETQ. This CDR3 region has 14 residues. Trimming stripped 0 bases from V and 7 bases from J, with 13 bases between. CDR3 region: CASSLVGERGGYTF. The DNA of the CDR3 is TGCGCCAGCAGCTTGGTAGGGGAAAGAGGTGGCTACACCTTC.

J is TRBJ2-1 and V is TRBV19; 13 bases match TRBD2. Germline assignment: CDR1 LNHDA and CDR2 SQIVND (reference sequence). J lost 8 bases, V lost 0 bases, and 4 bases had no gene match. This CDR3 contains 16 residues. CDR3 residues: CASSIEGLAGFYEQFF. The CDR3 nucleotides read TGTGCCAGTAGTATAGAGGGACTAGCGGGGTTTTATGAGCAGTTCTTC.

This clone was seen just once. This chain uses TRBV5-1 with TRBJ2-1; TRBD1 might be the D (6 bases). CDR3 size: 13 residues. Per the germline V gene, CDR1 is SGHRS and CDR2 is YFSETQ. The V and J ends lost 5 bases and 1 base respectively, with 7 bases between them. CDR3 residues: CASRGTSYNEQFF. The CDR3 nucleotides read TGCGCCAGCAGGGGGACATCCTACAATGAGCAGTTCTTC.

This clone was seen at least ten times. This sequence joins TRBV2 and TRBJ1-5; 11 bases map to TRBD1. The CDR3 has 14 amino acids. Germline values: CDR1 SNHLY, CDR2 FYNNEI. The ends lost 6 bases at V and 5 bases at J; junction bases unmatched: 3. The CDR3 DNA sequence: TGTGCCAGCAGACTGGGACAGGGGGATCAGCCCCAGCATTTT. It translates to CASRLGQGDQPQHF.

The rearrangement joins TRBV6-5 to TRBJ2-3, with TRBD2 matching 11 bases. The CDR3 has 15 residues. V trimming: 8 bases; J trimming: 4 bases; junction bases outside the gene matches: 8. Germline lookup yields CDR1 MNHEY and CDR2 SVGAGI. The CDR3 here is CASRPLAGGPDTQYF. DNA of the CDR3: TGTGCCAGCCGGCCGCTAGCGGGGGGCCCAGATACGCAGTATTTT.

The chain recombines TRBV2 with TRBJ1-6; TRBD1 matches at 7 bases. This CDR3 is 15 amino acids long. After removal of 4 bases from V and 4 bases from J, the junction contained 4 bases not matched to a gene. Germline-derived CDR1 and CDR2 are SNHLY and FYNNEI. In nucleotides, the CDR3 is TGTGCCAGCAGTGGTACAGGGGCTTATAATTCACCCCTCCACTTT. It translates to CASSGTGAYNSPLHF. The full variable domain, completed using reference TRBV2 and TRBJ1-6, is EPEVTQTPSHQVTQMGQEVILRCVPISNHLYFYWYRQILGQKVEFLVSFYNNEISEKSEIFDDQFSVERPDGSNFTLKIRSTKLEDSAMYFCASSGTGAYNSPLHFGNGTRLTVT.

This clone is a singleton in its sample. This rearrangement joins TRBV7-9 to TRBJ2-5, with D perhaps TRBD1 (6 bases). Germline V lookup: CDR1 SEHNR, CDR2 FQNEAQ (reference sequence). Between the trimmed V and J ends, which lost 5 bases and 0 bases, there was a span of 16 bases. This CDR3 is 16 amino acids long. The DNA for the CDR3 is TGTGCCAGCAGCCAAAACAGGGACCTGAACCAAGAGACCCAGTACTTC. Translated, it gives CASSQNRDLNQETQYF.

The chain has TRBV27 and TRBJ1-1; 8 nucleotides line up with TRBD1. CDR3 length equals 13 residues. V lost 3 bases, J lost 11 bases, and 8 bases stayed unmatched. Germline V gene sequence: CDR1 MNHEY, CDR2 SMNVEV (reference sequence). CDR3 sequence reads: CASSFHRGSRAFF. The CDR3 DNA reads TGTGCCAGCAGTTTCCACAGGGGGAGCAGGGCTTTCTTT.

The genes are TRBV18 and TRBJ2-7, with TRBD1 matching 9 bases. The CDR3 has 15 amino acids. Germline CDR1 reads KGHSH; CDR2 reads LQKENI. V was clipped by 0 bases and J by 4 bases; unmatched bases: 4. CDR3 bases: TGTGCCAGCTCACCACCGGGACAGGGAAGGTACGAGCAGTACTTC. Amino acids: CASSPPGQGRYEQYF.

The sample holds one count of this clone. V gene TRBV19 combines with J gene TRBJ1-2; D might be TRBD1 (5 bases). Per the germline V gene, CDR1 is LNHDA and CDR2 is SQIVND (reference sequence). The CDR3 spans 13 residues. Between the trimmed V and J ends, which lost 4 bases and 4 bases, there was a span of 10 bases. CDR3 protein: CASSSRELYGYTF. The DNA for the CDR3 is TGTGCCAGTAGTAGCAGGGAACTCTATGGCTACACCTTC.

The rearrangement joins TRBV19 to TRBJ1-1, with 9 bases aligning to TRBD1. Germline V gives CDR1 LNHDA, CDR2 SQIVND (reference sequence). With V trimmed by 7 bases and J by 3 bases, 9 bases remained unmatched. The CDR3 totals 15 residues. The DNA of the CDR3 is TGTGCCAGTATAAGGGGACAGGGTTTTTACACTGAAGCTTTCTTT. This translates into CASIRGQGFYTEAFF.

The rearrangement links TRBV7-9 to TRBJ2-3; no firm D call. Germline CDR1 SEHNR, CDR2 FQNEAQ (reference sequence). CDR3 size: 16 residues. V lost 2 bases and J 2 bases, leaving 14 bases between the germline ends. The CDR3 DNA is TGTGCCAGCAGCTTATGGTATGGCCGAACCACAGATACGCAGTATTTT. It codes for CASSLWYGRTTDTQYF.